This T cell receptor beta chain was sequenced in a study of blood T cell repertoires in COVID-19 (dated by TCRdb to the early 2020s). For the study in its entirety: Samples from collaborators originated in the United States, Italy and Spain and spanned both the acute and convalescent phases of COVID-19. Subjects who had been exposed to COVID-19, were actively infected with it, or had recovered from it provided the deeply sampled blood TCRbeta repertoires that made up the dataset. The prospective study material was composed of cDNA or gDNA derived from T cells, B-cell-depleted T cells, or PBMCs. The repertoires were made available in a free public database intended to serve as a resource for research on the immune response to SARS-CoV-2. Where available, HLA class I and class II types were taken from metadata supplied by the sample provider and were not determined by assay-based typing. The sample metadata nearly always contained a de-identified subject ID, COVID-19 status, age in years and sex. The samples were drawn from two sources: the first 160 participants of the ongoing ImmuneRACE study, and 1,254 subjects contributed by 6 global collaborators.

TCRbeta CDR3 regions were amplified from genomic DNA by means of the immunoSEQ Assay, a bias-controlled multiplex PCR. Turning to the authors' computational methods: The number of nucleated cells in each sample was estimated from the amplification of reference gene primers within the assay. To quantify the absolute abundance of each unique TCRbeta CDR3 rearrangement, sequence reads were collapsed and filtered. For each sample, productive Simpson clonality was calculated by taking the square root of Simpson's diversity index across productive rearrangements. Imported from immuneACCESS, the table was reduced by TCRdb to in-frame sequences with V and J called. These copies leave out some clones; in studies compared against another copy, an unresolved V gene accounts for under half, and the cause of the remainder is not known. V, J and clone size are those of that table, while D and trimming were read from the DNA. In all, the sample holds approximately 88,000 clones, and around three quarters of those were seen once. The top ten clones comprise roughly a fifth of the sample.

Overall study outcomes, separate from this receptor: Clinical and demographic metadata were provided uncurated, with the amount varying by source and participant.

The collaborating institutions used their own protocols to collect whole blood in K2EDTA tubes. For TCRbeta analysis, collaborator samples were shipped as frozen whole blood, as isolated PBMCs, or as DNA extracted from either sample type. From a lookup of the germline V gene, CDR1 and CDR2 are SNHLY and FYNNEI. Measured from the cysteine to the phenylalanine, the CDR3 is 13 residues long. The entry retains the CDR3 DNA only, 39 bases that are in frame from base 1. Germline trimming amounts to 6 bases on V and 5 bases on J, with 4 as the count of junction bases outside the gene matches. To note about this clone: The target of this receptor is not known. No base qualities exist here, and no much larger clone lies one base off it.

Sequenced: peripheral blood. The sequence joins TRBV2 to TRBJ1-1; TRBD1 lines up with 9 middle nucleotides. This sequence was found in a woman older than 75 with acute or convalescent COVID-19. The sequence in DNA is TGTGCCAGCAGGAAGACAGGGGGTACTGAAGCTTTCTTT. Its product reads: CASRKTGGTEAFF. Here the CDR3 is joined to the reference TRBV2 and TRBJ1-1 genes, and the full variable domain is: EPEVTQTPSHQVTQMGQEVILRCVPISNHLYFYWYRQILGQKVEFLVSFYNNEISEKSEIFDDQFSVERPDGSNFTLKIRSTKLEDSAMYFCASRKTGGTEAFFGQGTRLTVV.